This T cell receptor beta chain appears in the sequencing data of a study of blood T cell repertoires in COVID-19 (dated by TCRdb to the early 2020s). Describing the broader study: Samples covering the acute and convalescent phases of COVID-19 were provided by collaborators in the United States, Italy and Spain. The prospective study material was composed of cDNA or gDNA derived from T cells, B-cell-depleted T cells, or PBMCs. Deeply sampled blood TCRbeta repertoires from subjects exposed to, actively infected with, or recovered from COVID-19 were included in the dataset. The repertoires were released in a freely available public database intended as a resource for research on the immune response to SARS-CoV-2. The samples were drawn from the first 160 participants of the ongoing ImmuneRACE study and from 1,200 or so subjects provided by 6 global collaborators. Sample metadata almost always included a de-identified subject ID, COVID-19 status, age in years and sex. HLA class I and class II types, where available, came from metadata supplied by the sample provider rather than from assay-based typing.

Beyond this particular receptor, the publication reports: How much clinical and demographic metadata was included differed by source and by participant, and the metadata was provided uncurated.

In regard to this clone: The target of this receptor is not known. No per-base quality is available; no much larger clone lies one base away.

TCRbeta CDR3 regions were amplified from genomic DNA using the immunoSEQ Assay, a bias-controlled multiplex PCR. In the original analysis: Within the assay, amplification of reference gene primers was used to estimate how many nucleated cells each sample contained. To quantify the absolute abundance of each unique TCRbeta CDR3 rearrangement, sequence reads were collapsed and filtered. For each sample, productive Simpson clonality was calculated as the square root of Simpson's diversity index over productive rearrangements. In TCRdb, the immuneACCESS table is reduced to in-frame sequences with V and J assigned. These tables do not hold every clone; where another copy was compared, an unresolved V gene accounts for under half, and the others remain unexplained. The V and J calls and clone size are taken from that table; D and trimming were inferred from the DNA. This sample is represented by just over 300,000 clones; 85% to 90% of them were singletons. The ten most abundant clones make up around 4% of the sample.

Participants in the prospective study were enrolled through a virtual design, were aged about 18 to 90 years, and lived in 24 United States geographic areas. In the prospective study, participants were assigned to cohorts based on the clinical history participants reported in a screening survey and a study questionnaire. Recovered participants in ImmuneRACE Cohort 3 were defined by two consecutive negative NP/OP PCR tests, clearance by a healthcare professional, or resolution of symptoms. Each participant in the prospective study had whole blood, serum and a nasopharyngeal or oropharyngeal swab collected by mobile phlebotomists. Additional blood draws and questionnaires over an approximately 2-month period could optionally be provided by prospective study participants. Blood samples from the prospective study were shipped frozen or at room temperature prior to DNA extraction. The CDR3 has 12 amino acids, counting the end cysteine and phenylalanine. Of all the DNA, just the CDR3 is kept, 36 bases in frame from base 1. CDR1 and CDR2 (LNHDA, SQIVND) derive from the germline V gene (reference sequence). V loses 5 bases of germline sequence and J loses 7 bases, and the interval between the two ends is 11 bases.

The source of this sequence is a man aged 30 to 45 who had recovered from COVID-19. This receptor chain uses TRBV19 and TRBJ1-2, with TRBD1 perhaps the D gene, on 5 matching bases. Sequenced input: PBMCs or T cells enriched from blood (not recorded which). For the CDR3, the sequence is CASSPQVPGYTF. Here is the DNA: TGTGCCAGTAGTCCACAGGTTCCTGGCTACACCTTC. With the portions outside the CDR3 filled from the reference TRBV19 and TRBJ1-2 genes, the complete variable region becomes DGGITQSPKYLFRKEGQNVTLSCEQNLNHDAMYWYRQDPGQGLRLIYYSQIVNDFQKGDIAEGYSVSREKKESFPLTVTSAQKNPTAFYLCASSPQVPGYTFGSGTRLTVV.